The next 18 T cell receptor beta chains were all read from a single sample in a study of blood T cell repertoires in COVID-19. Libraries were prepared by immunoSEQ multiplex PCR; TCRdb keeps only in-frame clonotypes and omits some of them. The sample yields more than 95,000 clones, around 83% seen once. The material sequenced was peripheral blood. These receptors were collected from a man in his fifties or sixties with acute or convalescent COVID-19.

Here the CDR3 reads CASSPPGTGLMNYGYTF. CDR3 in DNA: TGTGCCAGCAGTCCCCCCGGGACAGGACTTATGAACTATGGCTACACCTTC. The chain links TRBV28 to TRBJ1-2; 8 bases agree with TRBD1. CDR3 size: 17 residues. CDR1 is MDHEN and CDR2 is SYDVKM in the germline V gene. V lost 5 bases to trimming and J lost 2 bases; unmatched junction nucleotides: 13.

This clone was counted only a few times. The chain recombines TRBV15 with TRBJ2-7; the D gene is possibly TRBD1 (5 bases). Trimming left V 0 bases short and J 1 base short, with 10 bases between. The CDR3 is 15 residues long. Germline values: CDR1 LNHNV, CDR2 YYDKDF (reference sequence). The CDR3 DNA sequence: TGTGCCACCAGCAGAGATCGAACAGGATCCTACGAGCAGTACTTC. It is translated as CATSRDRTGSYEQYF.

This clone appeared a few times. V gene TRBV21-1 combines with J gene TRBJ1-1. TRBV21-1 is classified as a pseudogene. The CDR3 sequence is 13 residues long. The CDR3 DNA reads TGTGCCAGCAGCAATTCGGGGAACACTGAAGCTTTCTTT. Protein product: CASSNSGNTEAFF.

This clone was seen once. This chain links TRBV19 with TRBJ2-6; D gene ambiguous. Germline V gene data show CDR1 as LNHDA and CDR2 as SQIVND (reference sequence). The CDR3 runs 15 residues. V lost 6 bases and J lost 3, with 12 bases in between. The CDR3 DNA is TGTGCCAGTAGCGGCGGTGGTCTTGGGGCCAACGTCCTGACTTTC. Its protein is CASSGGGLGANVLTF.

V is TRBV5-1 and J is TRBJ2-5; D not certain. V was shortened by 0 bases and J by 5 bases, with 17 bases between the two germline ends. Germline assignment: CDR1 SGHRS and CDR2 YFSETQ. The CDR3 is 16 residues long. CDR3 coding DNA: TGCGCCAGCAGCTTGGTATGGCCCTCCGAAATGGAGACCCAGTACTTC. It is translated as CASSLVWPSEMETQYF.

As DNA, the CDR3 is TGTGCCTGGAGCGGACTAGCGGGAGCTCTCTACGAGCAGTACTTC. Translating gives CAWSGLAGALYEQYF. The gene calls are TRBV30 and TRBJ2-7; 13 bases match TRBD2. The CDR3 runs 15 residues. Germline CDR1 reads GTSNPN; CDR2 reads SVGIG (reference sequence). J gave up 3 bases and V 3 bases, and 5 bases lay outside the gene matches. Variable domain in full (rest from reference TRBV30 and TRBJ2-7): SQTIHQWPATLVQPVGSPLSLECTVEGTSNPNLYWYRQAAGRGLQLLFYSVGIGQISSEVPQNLSASRPQDRQFILSSKKLLLSDSGFYLCAWSGLAGALYEQYFGPGTRLTVT.

V and J are TRBV9 and TRBJ1-2; D may be TRBD1 (5 bases). V was cut by 0 bases and J by 4 bases, with 16 bases left in between. The CDR3 is 16 amino acids. Germline CDR1 reads SGDLS; CDR2 reads YYNGEE. CDR3 sequence: CASSVDGAGYRYGYTF. The CDR3 DNA follows: TGTGCCAGCAGCGTAGATGGGGCCGGTTACCGCTATGGCTACACCTTC.

This clone showed up just a few times. The chain employs TRBV7-6 and TRBJ1-2; TRBD1 matches at 7 bases. CDR1 is SGHVS, CDR2 FNYEAQ, per germline. The CDR3 is 15 residues long. After removal of 6 bases from V and 3 bases from J, the junction contained 10 bases not matched to a gene. Written as DNA, the CDR3 is TGTGCCAGCAGTCCCTCGGGCAGGGGGGACTATGGCTACACCTTC. It is translated as CASSPSGRGDYGYTF.

The V call is TRBV2, the J call TRBJ2-7; D is perhaps TRBD1 (6 bases). In germline, CDR1 is SNHLY, CDR2 FYNNEI. The length of the CDR3 is 14 residues. V was shortened by 4 bases and J by 6 bases, with 16 bases between the two germline ends. The DNA of the CDR3 is TGTGCCAGCAGTGTCGGGAACAGGGCCGGCGAGCAGTACTTC. This sequence encodes CASSVGNRAGEQYF.

The chain employs TRBV12-3 or TRBV12-4 and TRBJ1-2, with D possibly matching TRBD1 (5 bases). Trimming left V 6 bases short and J 0 bases short, with 8 bases between. This CDR3 is built from 13 residues. CDR3 residues: CASSRQPNYGYTF. The DNA of the CDR3 is TGTGCCAGCAGCCGACAGCCTAACTATGGCTACACCTTC.

The V call is TRBV10-3, the J call TRBJ2-7, with 9 bases fitting TRBD1. This CDR3 has 16 amino acids. V lost 6 bases, J lost 0 bases, and 9 bases stayed unmatched. CDR1 and CDR2 from the germline V gene are ENHRY and SYGVKD. The CDR3 spells CAISPGQGLLSYEQYF. The CDR3 DNA sequence: TGTGCCATCAGCCCGGGACAGGGTTTGCTCTCCTACGAGCAGTACTTC.

The V gene is TRBV6-5, the J gene TRBJ2-7; 11 bases line up with TRBD2. The CDR3 runs 15 residues. CDR1 and CDR2 from the germline V gene are MNHEY and SVGAGI. V lost 0 bases to trimming and J lost 4 bases; unmatched junction nucleotides: 2. The CDR3 region is CASSYSASGRYEQYF. CDR3 sequence (DNA): TGTGCCAGCAGTTACTCGGCTAGCGGGAGGTACGAGCAGTACTTC.

The CDR3 loop reads CASSPEQGYTGELFF. The CDR3 DNA is TGTGCCAGCTCACCGGAACAGGGATACACCGGGGAGCTGTTTTTT. The chain joins TRBV18 to TRBJ2-2, with D maybe TRBD1 (6 bases). Germline V gene data show CDR1 as KGHSH and CDR2 as LQKENI. CDR3 length equals 15 residues. V gave up 3 bases and J gave up 3 bases, with 11 bases separating them.

The V gene is TRBV2, the J gene TRBJ2-3, with TRBD1 matching over 7 bases. Germline CDR1 SNHLY, CDR2 FYNNEI. V shed 5 bases, J shed 5 bases, and the junction held 7 bases outside the gene matches. The CDR3 is 14 amino acids. DNA for the CDR3: TGTGCCAGCAGTCTACAGGGGCAATTAGATACGCAGTATTTT. Protein sequence: CASSLQGQLDTQYF.

The J gene is TRBJ2-3, the V gene TRBV7-3; 7 bases agree with TRBD2. Germline V gene sequence: CDR1 SGHTA, CDR2 FQGTGA. The CDR3 runs to 16 residues. J was trimmed by 3 bases and V by 3 bases; bases with no gene match: 9. In DNA form, the CDR3 reads TGTGCCAGCAGCTTCCTCGCGCGCGGGAGTACAGATACGCAGTATTTT. Protein product: CASSFLARGSTDTQYF.

The rearrangement links TRBV11-2 to TRBJ2-7; D gene unclear. In germline, CDR1 is SGHAT, CDR2 FQNNGV. The CDR3 contains 11 residues. The ends were cut back, 5 bases at V and 9 bases at J, with 11 bases in the middle. CDR3 in amino acids: CASSPDLGQYF. CDR3 DNA: TGTGCCAGCAGCCCCGATCTCGGGCAGTACTTC.

The V and J genes are TRBV27 and TRBJ2-1; 7 nucleotides match TRBD2. The CDR3 sequence is 12 residues long. V was clipped by 3 bases and J by 9 bases; unmatched bases: 2. Germline loops: CDR1 MNHEY, CDR2 SMNVEV (reference sequence). This chain's CDR3 is CASSFREGEQFF. In DNA, the CDR3 is TGTGCCAGCAGTTTTAGGGAGGGTGAGCAGTTCTTC.

The rearrangement links TRBV11-3 to TRBJ2-2; a possible D gene is TRBD2 (6 bases). Germline CDR1 SGHNT, CDR2 YENEEA. The germline V and J ends were trimmed by 4 bases and 4 bases, with 13 bases remaining between them. The CDR3 covers 15 residues. The CDR3 region is CASSSPGSPTGELFF. CDR3 nucleotides: TGTGCCAGCAGCTCGCCCGGGAGCCCCACCGGGGAGCTGTTTTTT.